The 22 T cell receptor beta chains in this list originate from one sample, sequenced in a study of T-cell memory formation after mild COVID-19. MiXCR, applied by TCRdb to the 5' RACE reads, yields one record per CDR3 protein. The top ten hold 9.5% to 15% of the sample, which has roughly 480,000 distinct CDR3 sequences, approximately 23% seen once. Input material: PBMCs or a T cell subset sorted from them (not recorded which). These receptor sequences come from an adult woman who had mild COVID-19 (a few samples of this study predate the infection). Cell type and time point are not known.

There are a few counts of this clonotype. The J gene is TRBJ2-3, the V gene TRBV5-1; D unclear. The CDR3 spans 12 residues. Germline V gives CDR1 SGHRS, CDR2 YFSETQ. V lost 6 bases and J 2 bases, leaving 7 bases between the germline ends. CDR3 protein: CASTSFTDTQYF. CDR3 sequence (DNA): TGCGCCAGCACCTCGTTCACAGATACGCAGTATTTT.

In its sample, this clonotype was seen a few times. This chain uses TRBV28 with TRBJ1-2; no reliable D call. Trimming took off 3 bases at V and 2 bases at J, with 4 bases between the two ends. CDR1 and CDR2 from the germline V gene are MDHEN and SYDVKM. The CDR3 extends over 12 amino acids. CDR3: CASSFKNYGYTF. In DNA, the CDR3 is TGTGCCAGCAGTTTCAAGAACTATGGCTACACCTTC.

On this clonotype itself: One junction end disagrees with the germline gene, perhaps due to a read error. V and J are TRBV4-2 and TRBJ2-2; 10 nucleotides agree with TRBD1. The CDR3 consists of 18 residues. Germline V CDR1 and CDR2: LGHNA, YNFKEQ. Here the CDR3 reads CASSHQGLGQGNSGELFF. CDR3 DNA sequence: TGTGCCAGCAGCCACCAAGGATTGGGACAGGGGAACTCCGGGGAGCTGTTTTTT.

The V gene is TRBV5-1, the J gene TRBJ1-1; 7 nucleotides agree with TRBD1. The CDR3 consists of 14 residues. CDR1 is SGHRS and CDR2 is YFSETQ in the germline V gene. The V gene end was trimmed by 0 bases and the J gene end by 7 bases; junction bases not matched to a gene: 6. As DNA, the CDR3 is TGCGCCAGCAGCTTGGGACAGGGTAGTGATGAAGCTTTCTTT. Translation gives CASSLGQGSDEAFF.

Only a few counts were recorded for this clonotype. The V gene is TRBV24-1, the J gene TRBJ2-1; D may be TRBD2 (5 bases). Germline V lookup: CDR1 KGHDR, CDR2 SFDVKD. The CDR3 runs 15 residues. Deletions cut 8 bases from V and 5 bases from J, with 18 bases between. The CDR3 loop reads CATTPGSGSDNEQFF. The CDR3 DNA reads TGTGCCACCACTCCGGGGAGCGGAAGCGACAATGAGCAGTTCTTC.

This clonotype was observed a few times. V usage is TRBV29-1 and J usage is TRBJ1-2, with a possible D match to TRBD1 (5 bases). V gave up 0 bases and J gave up 8 bases, with 7 bases separating them. The CDR3 contains 11 residues. The germline V gene encodes CDR1 SQVTM and CDR2 ANQGSEA. CDR3 protein: CSVEDGGGYTF. Written as DNA, the CDR3 is TGCAGCGTTGAAGACGGGGGAGGCTACACCTTC.

This clonotype was counted ten times or more. The chain recombines TRBV7-8 with TRBJ1-2; D remains unclear. Germline V gene lookup returns CDR1 SGHVS and CDR2 FQNEAQ. The CDR3 loop spans 14 amino acids. V shed 5 bases and J shed 1 base, with 11 bases lying between them. In nucleotides, the CDR3 is TGTGCCAGCAGCCCTGGACGGTTTAACTATGGCTACACCTTC. Protein sequence: CASSPGRFNYGYTF.

The chain is built from TRBV7-2 and TRBJ1-1, with D tentatively TRBD1 (6 bases). There are 13 residues in the CDR3. V was trimmed by 6 bases and J by 11 bases, leaving 19 bases between them. Germline values: CDR1 SGHTA, CDR2 FQGNSA. The CDR3 bases are TGTGCCAGCAGACCAGGGACAAACCAGAGGGCTTTCTTT. Its protein is CASRPGTNQRAFF.

The V call is TRBV29-1, the J call TRBJ2-5; 9 positions agree with TRBD1. CDR1 and CDR2 (germline): SQVTM, ANQGSEA. This CDR3 has 13 amino acids. V trimming: 6 bases; J trimming: 4 bases; junction bases outside the gene matches: 6. Written as DNA, the CDR3 is TGCAGCGTGGACAGGGGATCAGGAGAGACCCAGTACTTC. It codes for CSVDRGSGETQYF.

J is TRBJ2-3 and V is TRBV7-2; D is undetermined. This CDR3 region has 16 residues. Trimming left V 2 bases short and J 0 bases short, with 12 bases between. Germline values: CDR1 SGHTA, CDR2 FQGNSA. Here the CDR3 reads CASSLSVGFSTDTQYF. The CDR3, as DNA: TGTGCCAGCAGCTTATCGGTTGGGTTTAGCACAGATACGCAGTATTTT.

The chain has TRBV4-2 and TRBJ1-5; a possible D gene is TRBD1 (5 bases). This CDR3 has 17 residues. With 0 bases removed from V and 1 base from J, the gap between germline ends came to 13 bases. Germline CDR1 reads LGHNA; CDR2 reads YNFKEQ. CDR3 sequence reads: CASSQDLGDRSNQPQHF. DNA of the CDR3: TGTGCCAGCAGCCAAGATCTGGGGGACCGAAGCAATCAGCCCCAGCATTTT.

This clonotype came up a few times. The chain uses TRBV12-3 or TRBV12-4 and TRBJ1-2, with no clear D. This CDR3 is built from 13 residues. V lost 3 bases and J 4 bases, leaving 9 bases between the germline ends. The CDR3 region is CASSFGVTYGYTF. The CDR3 DNA reads as TGTGCCAGCAGTTTTGGGGTCACCTATGGCTACACCTTC.

This chain links TRBV6-6 with TRBJ2-7; TRBD2 aligns across 10 bases. Germline V gene sequence: CDR1 MNHNY, CDR2 SVGAGI (reference sequence). Unmatched junction bases numbered 6, after V lost 6 bases and J lost 4 bases. The CDR3 runs 14 residues. The CDR3 reads CASRAGGRLYEQYF. The CDR3, as DNA: TGTGCCAGCAGAGCGGGGGGGCGATTATACGAGCAGTACTTC.

The chain joins TRBV7-9 to TRBJ1-1; D may be TRBD1 (5 bases). The V gene's germline CDR1 is SEHNR and CDR2 FQNEAQ (reference sequence). The CDR3 sequence is 15 residues long. V was clipped by 5 bases and J by 2 bases, with 15 bases between them. The CDR3 spells CASSRTGRINTEAFF. The CDR3 region has the DNA TGTGCCAGCAGCCGTACGGGACGGATTAACACTGAAGCTTTCTTT.

V is TRBV6-6 and J is TRBJ2-7; 7 nucleotides align to TRBD2. CDR3 length: 12 amino acids. Trimming took 2 bases from V and 6 from J; bases not matched to a gene: 1. Germline CDR1 reads MNHNY; CDR2 reads SVGAGI (reference sequence). CDR3 loop: CASSYGGGEQYF. CDR3 sequence (DNA): TGTGCCAGCAGTTACGGGGGGGGCGAGCAGTACTTC.

The chain combines TRBV9 with TRBJ2-4; D possibly corresponds to TRBD2 (6 bases). V lost 0 bases and J lost 5, with 12 bases in between. The CDR3 has 15 amino acids. CDR1 is SGDLS, CDR2 YYNGEE, per germline. CDR3 sequence reads: CASSVGGTGENIQYF. The DNA for the CDR3 is TGTGCCAGCAGCGTAGGCGGGACGGGGGAAAACATTCAGTACTTC.

In this sample, this clonotype turned up a few times. The rearrangement uses TRBV9 and TRBJ1-2; D is uncertain. CDR3 size: 16 residues. Germline V gives CDR1 SGDLS, CDR2 YYNGEE. V lost 0 bases and J 8 bases, leaving 20 bases between the germline ends. The CDR3 region has the DNA TGTGCCAGCAGCGTAGGAGGCAGCCCTTCTGGCCGGGGCTACACCTTC. The encoded protein is CASSVGGSPSGRGYTF.

This clonotype was seen more than once but under ten times. This rearrangement joins TRBV27 to TRBJ2-3, with D possibly being TRBD1 (6 bases). With 5 bases removed from V and 1 base from J, the gap between germline ends came to 16 bases. Germline loops: CDR1 MNHEY, CDR2 SMNVEV (reference sequence). The CDR3 has 16 amino acids. The CDR3, as DNA: TGTGCCAGCAGTCCTATTGGGGGCTGGGGCACAGATACGCAGTATTTT. Translated: CASSPIGGWGTDTQYF.

This sequence joins TRBV20-1 and TRBJ2-7; D unresolved. V was shortened by 3 bases and J by 3 bases, with 12 bases between the two germline ends. The CDR3 contains 13 residues. Per the germline V gene, CDR1 is DFQATT and CDR2 is SNEGSKA (reference sequence). CDR3 in amino acids: CSARFGGYYEQYF. In DNA form, the CDR3 reads TGCAGTGCTAGGTTCGGCGGATACTACGAGCAGTACTTC.

Concerning this clonotype: A junction boundary mismatches the germline segment, possibly from a read error. This chain joins TRBV3-1 and TRBJ1-1; D not resolved. This CDR3 contains 13 residues. The V gene's germline CDR1 is LGHDT and CDR2 YNNKEL (reference sequence). CDR3 nucleotides: TGTGCCAGCAGCCAGACGTGGAACAGTGAAGCTTTCTTT. Translation: CASSQTWNSEAFF.

The chain recombines TRBV3-1 with TRBJ2-5, with D unclear. Between the trimmed V and J ends, which lost 1 base and 4 bases, there was a span of 4 bases. This CDR3 comprises 12 residues. Germline V CDR1 and CDR2: LGHDT, YNNKEL (reference sequence). The CDR3 loop is CASSQVRETQYF. As DNA, the CDR3 is TGTGCCAGCAGCCAAGTTCGAGAGACCCAGTACTTC.

The chain carries TRBV5-6 and TRBJ1-1, with D possibly being TRBD1 (6 bases). Trimming took 4 bases from V and 0 from J, leaving 10 bases between them. This CDR3 contains 14 residues. Germline assignment: CDR1 SGHDT and CDR2 YYEEEE. In DNA form, the CDR3 reads TGTGCCAGCAGCATAGACAGGCTGAACACTGAAGCTTTCTTT. Amino acids: CASSIDRLNTEAFF.